The subject of this entry is one TCR beta chain. This sample is part of a study of T cells in tuberculosis. Clones were sequenced by immunoSEQ multiplex PCR, and TCRdb holds only the in-frame ones, with some missing. This sample carries tens of thousands of clones, about 96% of them seen once, and the ten largest clones take 6% to 6.5%. Sequenced material: PBMCs. The clonotype originates from a donor under 30 with latent tuberculosis or without tuberculosis infection.

In nucleotides, the CDR3 is TGTGCCAGCAGTGAATGGGGGCAACTAGCCAAAAACATTCAGTACTTC. This gives the protein CASSEWGQLAKNIQYF. The chain joins TRBV2 to TRBJ2-4, with D possibly being TRBD1 (6 bases). Germline V gene lookup returns CDR1 SNHLY and CDR2 FYNNEI. The CDR3 runs to 16 residues. The V end was cut by 2 bases, the J end by 0 bases, with 11 bases between.